This TCR beta chain was sequenced during a study of blood T cell repertoires in COVID-19. V lost 5 bases, J lost 7 bases, and 7 bases stayed unmatched. Germline lookup yields CDR1 SNHLY and CDR2 FYNNEI. This CDR3 has 13 residues. The method was immunoSEQ multiplex PCR; TCRdb's version includes in-frame clones alone and lacks a portion of them. Of about 170,000 clones listed, about 80% were seen once; the top ten hold about 24%. V is TRBV2 and J is TRBJ1-2; 7 bases line up with TRBD1. This TCR derives from a woman older than 75 with acute or convalescent COVID-19. Sequenced input: peripheral blood. CDR3 region: CASSTRDSTGYTF. The CDR3 nucleotides read TGTGCCAGCAGTACCAGGGACAGTACTGGCTACACCTTC.